The TCR beta chain described here comes from a study of cytomegalovirus exposure and HLA in healthy donors. Samples came from healthy bone marrow donors. Per the germline V gene, CDR1 is SEHNR and CDR2 is FQNEAQ (reference sequence). CDR3 length equals 16 residues. The PCR used 60 Vbeta and 13 Jbeta primers. Sequencing used immunoSEQ multiplex PCR; TCRdb keeps in-frame clones, though not all of them. Of about 160,000 clones in the sample, approximately 80% were seen once. Source material: PBMCs. This receptor was obtained from a young man in good health and CMV-seropositive. The rearrangement joins TRBV7-9 to TRBJ2-5; 9 nucleotides align to TRBD2. The J call may be wrong; the DNA end is better matched by TRBJ2-7. CDR3 nucleotide sequence: TGTGCCAGCAGCCCGGCCACTAGCGGGTACGTCTACGAGCAGTACTTC. This encodes CASSPATSGYVYEQYF.